Here is one TCR beta chain with its context. The specificity of this receptor is unknown. Per-base quality was not reported, and no clone a single base away is much larger than it. This sample stems from a study of T cell responses to AZD1222 COVID-19 vaccine (dated by TCRdb to the early 2020s). Regarding the research as a whole: TCR sequencing was performed for some 250 trial participants, of whom approximately 200 were given two doses of AZD1222 and some 26 were given two doses of MenACWY control vaccine. Trial participants were enrolled into age subgroups of 18-55, 56-69 and 70-plus years, which contained approximately 150, 28 and 58 TCR-sequenced participants, respectively. Paper-wide results and their limitations: Conclusions about previously exposed vaccinees were limited because only a handful of AZD1222 recipients were SARS-CoV-2 seropositive at baseline. After two AZD1222 doses, both the breadth and the depth of spike-specific TCRs were significantly higher than at day 0 and than in MenACWY recipients. Epitopes outside the regions mutated in the B.1.351 and B.1.1.7 variants were reportedly recognized by nearly half of the unique spike-specific TCRs. In the small 56-69-year group, the increase in depth fell short of significance, most likely because of low power. Because no samples from the day 14 peak response were available, repertoires could be characterized only after the peak T cell response. Participants were mostly white British, with more females than males. The authors suggested clonal diversity may have been underestimated. The vaccine-associated CD4 TCRs covered the entire spike protein, and the dominant responses fell in regions 160-218 and 743-854.

The CDR3 regions of human TCRbeta chains were subjected to immunosequencing. Per the source publication's procedure: TCRs in the repertoires were matched against a reference library of SARS-CoV-2-specific TCRs that had been generated with the MIRA antigen-specificity platform. Breadth meant the fraction of unique TCRs that were SARS-CoV-2-associated, whereas depth meant the fraction of total T cells that were SARS-CoV-2-associated. Using the MIRA data, every spike-specific TCR was mapped to the spike region that the TCR reacted to and assigned to either a CD4 or a CD8 class. Log10-transformed breadth and depth values were compared by one-way ANOVA with Sidak's multiple comparisons tests. In TCRdb, the immuneACCESS table is reduced to in-frame sequences with V and J assigned. These tables do not hold every clone; where another copy was compared, an unresolved V gene accounts for under half, and the others remain unexplained. V, J and clone size are taken as reported in that table, and D and trimming were inferred from the DNA itself. The sample yields fewer than 150,000 clones; around 89% were counted once. The ten largest account for around 9.5% of the sample.

Looking up the germline V gene yields CDR1 MNHEY and CDR2 SVGAGI. The CDR3 runs 14 amino acids, cysteine and phenylalanine included. Only CDR3 DNA remains: 42 bases, in frame from the first base. Relative to germline, V is missing 5 bases and J is missing 0 bases, with 2 bases of the junction outside any gene match. This sample's time point label indicates: about 28 days (+/-7) after the second vaccine dose. Because spike-specific TCR depth and breadth did not differ between the two schedules, AZD1222 recipients who got a second dose at roughly 4 weeks were pooled with those who got a second dose at roughly 12 weeks. Vaccinee samples came from UK trials COV001 and COV002, including a single-blind randomized controlled phase 2/3 trial of AZD1222 (ChAdOx1 nCoV-19) in healthy adults. For TCRbeta chain sequencing, PBMC samples from trial participants were taken at day 0 and at day 28 after the second dose.

The chain uses TRBV6-5 and TRBJ1-2; 8 nucleotides in the junction match TRBD1. This receptor was taken from an adult who received the AZD1222 COVID-19 vaccine. The sequencing here drew on peripheral blood, taken 28 days after the second AZD1222 dose. The CDR3 corresponds to CASSKDRANYGYTF. The sequenced DNA: TGTGCCAGCAGTAAGGACAGGGCTAACTATGGCTACACCTTC.